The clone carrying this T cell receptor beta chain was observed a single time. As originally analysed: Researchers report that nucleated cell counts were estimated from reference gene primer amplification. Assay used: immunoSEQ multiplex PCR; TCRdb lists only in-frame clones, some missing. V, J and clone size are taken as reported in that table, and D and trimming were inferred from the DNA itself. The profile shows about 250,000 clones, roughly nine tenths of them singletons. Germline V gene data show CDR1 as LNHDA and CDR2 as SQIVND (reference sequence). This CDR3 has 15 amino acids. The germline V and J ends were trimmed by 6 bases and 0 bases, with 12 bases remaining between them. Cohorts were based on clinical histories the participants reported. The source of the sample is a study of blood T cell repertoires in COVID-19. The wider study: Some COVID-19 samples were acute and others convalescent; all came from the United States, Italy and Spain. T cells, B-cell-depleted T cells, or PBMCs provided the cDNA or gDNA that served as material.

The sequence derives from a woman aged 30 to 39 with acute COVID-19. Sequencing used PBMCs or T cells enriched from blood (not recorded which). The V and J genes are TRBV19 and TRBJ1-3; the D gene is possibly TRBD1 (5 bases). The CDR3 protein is CASSRDFYSGNTIYF. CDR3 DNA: TGTGCCAGTAGCCGGGACTTTTACTCTGGAAACACCATATATTTT.